The 9 T cell receptor beta chains presented below share a single source sample, sequenced in a study of blood T cell repertoires in COVID-19. The table came from immunoSEQ multiplex PCR; TCRdb's copy has only in-frame clones and leaves some out. Of about 210,000 clones in the sample, 80% to 85% were seen once. Sequenced material: peripheral blood. The source is a woman aged 65 to 85 with COVID-19, enrolled during active disease.

This clone was seen only once. The chain recombines TRBV5-8 with TRBJ1-2; 7 nucleotides agree with TRBD1. The CDR3 is 15 residues long. Germline V gives CDR1 SGHTS, CDR2 YDEGEE. V was clipped by 0 bases and J by 4 bases; unmatched bases: 6. For the CDR3, the DNA is TGTGCCAGCAGCTTGGCCAAGGGGGCTATCTATGGCTACACCTTC. Protein: CASSLAKGAIYGYTF.

The chain couples TRBV28 to TRBJ1-1, with D possibly TRBD1 on 5 matching bases. The CDR3 totals 14 residues. Trimming took off 9 bases at V and 4 bases at J, with 18 bases between the two ends. In germline, CDR1 is MDHEN, CDR2 SYDVKM. The CDR3 is CASDRPYVGTEAFF. CDR3 in DNA: TGTGCCAGTGACAGACCTTATGTTGGCACTGAAGCTTTCTTT.

The J gene is TRBJ1-1, the V gene TRBV30, with 8 nucleotides matching TRBD1. The CDR3 sequence is 13 residues long. V lost 5 bases to trimming and J lost 6 bases; unmatched junction nucleotides: 8. The germline CDR1 and CDR2 sequences are GTSNPN and SVGIG (reference sequence). CDR3 DNA sequence: TGTGCCTGGGTGGACAGGGTAAAGGCTGAAGCTTTCTTT. This codes for CAWVDRVKAEAFF.

In DNA form, the CDR3 reads TGCGCCAGCAGCCCCGGACAGGGAAACTATGGCTACACCTTC. Its translation: CASSPGQGNYGYTF. The chain couples TRBV4-3 to TRBJ1-2; 8 nucleotides agree with TRBD1. The CDR3 spans 14 residues. Losses at the gene ends were 4 bases for V and 2 bases for J; bases not matched to a gene: 3. From germline, CDR1 is LGHNA and CDR2 YSLEER.

The V and J genes are TRBV5-1 and TRBJ2-7, with a weak D call TRBD2 (6 bases). Germline CDR1 and CDR2: SGHRS and YFSETQ. The CDR3 contains 15 residues. V lost 5 bases and J lost 7, with 22 bases in between. The CDR3 region has the DNA TGCGCCAGCAGGAATACCGGGACTTCAGGTGGAGAGCAGTACTTC. Amino acid sequence: CASRNTGTSGGEQYF.

The chain is built from TRBV18 and TRBJ1-5; D remains ambiguous. The CDR3 covers 14 residues. Trimming left V 2 bases short and J 10 bases short, with 15 bases between. Germline values: CDR1 KGHSH, CDR2 LQKENI. Here the CDR3 reads CASSPTDDGGPQHF. The CDR3 DNA reads TGTGCCAGCTCACCAACTGACGACGGAGGACCCCAGCATTTT.

V is TRBV10-3 and J is TRBJ1-6; 7 bases are a match to TRBD1. Germline values: CDR1 ENHRY, CDR2 SYGVKD. The CDR3 is 14 amino acids. J was trimmed by 9 bases and V by 6 bases; bases with no gene match: 8. The CDR3 sequence: CAISGTAGGSPLHF. CDR3 coding DNA: TGTGCCATCAGCGGGACGGCAGGGGGTTCACCCCTCCACTTT.

This clone showed up just once. The CDR3 loop is CASSHPQGEAFF. The CDR3, as DNA: TGTGCCAGCAGTCATCCCCAGGGCGAAGCTTTCTTT. The V call is TRBV6-1, the J call TRBJ1-1; possibly TRBD1 for D (5 bases). The CDR3 is 12 amino acids. Per germline, CDR1 MNHNS and CDR2 SASEGT. The V end was cut by 5 bases, the J end by 8 bases, with 12 bases between.

V and J are TRBV18 and TRBJ1-1; D might be TRBD1 (5 bases). V was pared by 6 bases and J by 1 base, with 12 bases between. The CDR3 spans 14 residues. In germline, CDR1 is KGHSH, CDR2 LQKENI. The CDR3 here is CASSGKGWNTEAFF. In nucleotides, the CDR3 is TGTGCCAGCTCCGGTAAGGGGTGGAACACTGAAGCTTTCTTT.